The 32 T cell receptor beta chains below were found in one sample sequenced in a study of shared clonotypes between healthy human individuals. Here immunoSEQ multiplex PCR was the method, and the copy in TCRdb shows in-frame clones only, minus some. The sample lists 2,500,000 or so clones; roughly 93% were seen once. What was sequenced was naive CD4+ T cells from PBMCs. Subset indicated: CD45RA+ positively selected. The receptor source for this set is a man younger than 30 in good health. Some clones in this sample may be carry-over from other donors' samples.

Regarding this clone: The sample carries other DNA sequences with the same CDR3. The chain links TRBV9 to TRBJ1-1; D remains unclear. The V gene lost 0 bases and the J gene lost 2 bases, with 5 bases spanning the gap. CDR1 and CDR2 (germline): SGDLS, YYNGEE. This CDR3 has 13 residues. The CDR3 sequence is CASSVGPNTEAFF. The CDR3 DNA reads as TGTGCCAGCAGCGTAGGACCCAACACTGAAGCTTTCTTT.

This chain connects TRBV18 to TRBJ1-3; weak D call: TRBD1 (5 bases). The CDR3 covers 15 residues. V lost 6 bases and J 1 base, leaving 13 bases between the germline ends. CDR1 is KGHSH, CDR2 LQKENI, per germline. The CDR3 DNA sequence: TGTGCCAGCTCCGGGGACGGCCGTTCTGGAAACACCATATATTTT. It translates to CASSGDGRSGNTIYF.

The chain couples TRBV19 to TRBJ1-5; the D gene is possibly TRBD1 (5 bases). V was cut by 3 bases and J by 2 bases, with 20 bases left in between. The CDR3 runs 18 residues. From germline, CDR1 is LNHDA and CDR2 SQIVND (reference sequence). CDR3 region: CASSIRAEGEGGNQPQHF. The CDR3 nucleotides are TGTGCCAGTAGTATTCGGGCAGAAGGAGAAGGGGGCAATCAGCCCCAGCATTTT.

The chain couples TRBV30 to TRBJ2-2, with D maybe TRBD1 (5 bases). CDR3 size: 16 residues. CDR1 GTSNPN and CDR2 SVGIG come from the germline V gene (reference sequence). V was shortened by 4 bases and J by 2 bases, with 17 bases between the two germline ends. CDR3 DNA: TGTGCCTGGACCACATTCGGACAACGAAACACCGGGGAGCTGTTTTTT. Its translation: CAWTTFGQRNTGELFF.

The V gene is TRBV7-6, the J gene TRBJ1-4; D may be TRBD1 (6 bases). V lost 5 bases to trimming and J lost 8 bases, with 15 bases between them. This CDR3 has 14 amino acids. Germline CDR1 reads SGHVS; CDR2 reads FNYEAQ. CDR3 residues: CASSLLGGREKLFF. CDR3 nucleotides: TGTGCCAGCAGCCTGCTCGGGGGGCGAGAAAAACTGTTTTTT.

The CDR3 spells CASSPAWPLVNTEAFF. Here the CDR3 DNA reads TGTGCCAGCAGTCCCGCCTGGCCACTTGTGAACACTGAAGCTTTCTTT. This chain uses TRBV7-3 with TRBJ1-1, with D unresolved. Germline V gives CDR1 SGHTA, CDR2 FQGTGA. The CDR3 runs 16 residues. Trimming took 6 bases from V and 0 from J, leaving 17 bases between them. Full variable domain (rest looked up from reference TRBV7-3 and TRBJ1-1): GAGVSQTPSNKVTEKGKYVELRCDPISGHTALYWYRQSLGQGPEFLIYFQGTGAADDSGLPNDRFFAVRPEGSVSTLKIQRTERGDSAVYLCASSPAWPLVNTEAFFGQGTRLTVV.

V is TRBV5-1 and J is TRBJ1-2; no clear D. CDR1 is SGHRS and CDR2 is YFSETQ in the germline V gene. This CDR3 spans 14 amino acids. Trimming shortened V by 0 bases and J by 8 bases, and 14 bases separated the two germline ends. The CDR3 region is CASSLGQAMGGYTF. The CDR3 DNA is TGCGCCAGCAGCTTGGGGCAGGCCATGGGCGGCTACACCTTC.

V gene TRBV6-5 combines with J gene TRBJ1-4, with 8 positions matching TRBD1. With V trimmed by 5 bases and J by 2 bases, 4 bases remained unmatched. Germline values: CDR1 MNHEY, CDR2 SVGAGI. The length of the CDR3 is 15 residues. The CDR3 DNA is TGTGCCAGCAGTCGACAGGGGAGGACTAATGAAAAACTGTTTTTT. Amino acid sequence: CASSRQGRTNEKLFF.

This chain links TRBV5-4 with TRBJ2-7; 13 bases are a match to TRBD2. Looked up from germline, CDR1 is SGHNT and CDR2 is YYREEE (reference sequence). V lost 4 bases to trimming and J lost 5 bases; unmatched junction nucleotides: 6. CDR3 length: 15 residues. In nucleotides, the CDR3 is TGTGCCAGCAGCCAAAGACTAGCGGGAGGACACGAGCAGTACTTC. This translates into CASSQRLAGGHEQYF.

The V gene is TRBV5-1, the J gene TRBJ2-1; 11 nucleotides agree with TRBD2. Germline loops: CDR1 SGHRS, CDR2 YFSETQ. CDR3 size: 16 residues. The junction had 5 bases not matched to a gene; V was cut back by 3 bases and J by 3 bases. CDR3 nucleotides: TGCGCCAGCAGCTGGGGAGGGACTAGCGGCTACAATGAGCAGTTCTTC. The encoded protein is CASSWGGTSGYNEQFF.

The chain is built from TRBV5-1 and TRBJ1-6; D gene ambiguous. Germline V lookup: CDR1 SGHRS, CDR2 YFSETQ. This CDR3 has 15 amino acids. Between the trimmed V and J ends, which lost 0 bases and 7 bases, there was a span of 11 bases. CDR3 nucleotides: TGCGCCAGCAGCTTGGGCGAAGGGTGGAATTCACCCCTCCACTTT. It encodes CASSLGEGWNSPLHF.

The chain links TRBV2 to TRBJ1-6; TRBD1 matches 8 bases. Per the germline V gene, CDR1 is SNHLY and CDR2 is FYNNEI. With 6 bases clipped from V and 6 bases from J, the junction kept 7 bases outside the gene matches. This CDR3 contains 15 residues. This CDR3 reads CASRDRVAANSPLHF. CDR3 DNA: TGTGCCAGCAGGGACAGGGTAGCGGCTAATTCACCCCTCCACTTT. Filled out from reference TRBV2 and TRBJ1-6, the complete variable domain reads EPEVTQTPSHQVTQMGQEVILRCVPISNHLYFYWYRQILGQKVEFLVSFYNNEISEKSEIFDDQFSVERPDGSNFTLKIRSTKLEDSAMYFCASRDRVAANSPLHFGNGTRLTVT.

The chain has TRBV6-5 and TRBJ1-6; D is unresolved. V was shortened by 5 bases and J by 18 bases, with 17 bases between the two germline ends. The CDR3 has 12 amino acids. The V gene's germline CDR1 is MNHEY and CDR2 SVGAGI. This CDR3 is CASSEGGFTPHF. As DNA, the CDR3 is TGTGCCAGCAGTGAAGGCGGGTTCACACCCCACTTT.

V gene TRBV5-5 combines with J gene TRBJ1-5; 8 positions match TRBD1. The junction had 15 bases not matched to a gene; V was cut back by 4 bases and J by 0 bases. CDR1 is SGHKS and CDR2 is YYEKEE in the germline V gene (reference sequence). There are 19 residues in the CDR3. This CDR3 reads CASSLTLAGTGYSNQPQHF. In DNA, the CDR3 is TGTGCCAGCAGCCTAACATTAGCCGGGACAGGTTATAGCAATCAGCCCCAGCATTTT.

This chain links TRBV28 with TRBJ1-4, with 8 bases that match TRBD1. Germline V CDR1 and CDR2: MDHEN, SYDVKM. V dropped 5 bases and J dropped 8; count of bases not matched to a gene: 7. The CDR3 consists of 14 residues. The CDR3 sequence is CASSVLTGVEKLFF. The CDR3 bases are TGTGCCAGCAGTGTCTTGACAGGGGTGGAAAAACTGTTTTTT.

The J gene is TRBJ2-7, the V gene TRBV7-6; 9 positions match TRBD1. Germline V gene data show CDR1 as SGHVS and CDR2 as FNYEAQ. Trimming cost V 0 bases and J 6 bases; bases outside gene matches: 3. There are 14 residues in the CDR3. The CDR3 loop reads CASSLAGQGGEQYF. In DNA, the CDR3 is TGTGCCAGCAGCTTAGCGGGACAGGGAGGCGAGCAGTACTTC.

As for this clone: Distinct nucleotide sequences in the sample also encode this CDR3. The V gene is TRBV6-1, the J gene TRBJ1-5; D unclear. V lost 3 bases, J lost 0 bases, and 6 bases lay in between. Germline CDR1 is MNHNS and CDR2 is SASEGT. This CDR3 has 14 residues. CDR3 sequence: CASSEVYSNQPQHF. In nucleotides, the CDR3 is TGTGCCAGCAGTGAGGTTTATAGCAATCAGCCCCAGCATTTT.

A note on this clone: The same CDR3 arises from other DNA sequences in this sample as well. This sequence joins TRBV9 and TRBJ2-2; tentatively, D is TRBD1 (6 bases). There are 15 residues in the CDR3. V was cut by 3 bases and J by 2 bases, with 11 bases left in between. CDR1 SGDLS and CDR2 YYNGEE come from the germline V gene. CDR3 residues: CASSAGQPNTGELFF. Here the CDR3 DNA reads TGTGCCAGCAGCGCTGGACAGCCCAACACCGGGGAGCTGTTTTTT.

V is TRBV6-6 and J is TRBJ2-7; 7 bases fit TRBD1. J gave up 5 bases and V 4 bases, and 11 bases lay outside the gene matches. Germline V gene sequence: CDR1 MNHNY, CDR2 SVGAGI (reference sequence). The CDR3 spans 15 residues. The CDR3 region has the DNA TGTGCCAGCAGTTCCACAGGGGCGAACAACCACGAGCAGTACTTC. Protein product: CASSSTGANNHEQYF.

The rearrangement uses TRBV14 and TRBJ2-2, with D hard to call. Deletions cut 1 base from V and 8 bases from J, with 14 bases between. The germline V gene has CDR1 SGHDN and CDR2 FVKESK. The CDR3 has 15 amino acids. Here the CDR3 reads CASSQVGQKPGELFF. The CDR3 DNA sequence: TGTGCCAGCAGCCAAGTTGGCCAGAAGCCGGGGGAGCTGTTTTTT. Full variable domain (missing parts from reference TRBV14 and TRBJ2-2): EAGVTQFPSHSVIEKGQTVTLRCDPISGHDNLYWYRRVMGKEIKFLLHFVKESKQDESGMPNNRFLAERTGGTYSTLKVQPAELEDSGVYFCASSQVGQKPGELFFGEGSRLTVL.

This rearrangement joins TRBV5-1 to TRBJ2-5; 14 nucleotides line up with TRBD2. Per germline, CDR1 SGHRS and CDR2 YFSETQ. The CDR3 extends over 18 amino acids. Germline trimming cut 0 bases from V and 1 base from J; bases unmatched to any gene: 5. CDR3 in DNA: TGCGCCAGCAGCTTGGTAGGACTAGCGGGAGGCTTCCAAGAGACCCAGTACTTC. Translated, it gives CASSLVGLAGGFQETQYF.

Turning to this clone: The same CDR3 can be traced to other DNA sequences in this sample. This chain's CDR3 is CASSVAGNTIYF. The CDR3 DNA reads as TGTGCCAGCAGCGTAGCAGGAAACACCATATATTTT. The V gene is TRBV9, the J gene TRBJ1-3; D ambiguous. CDR1 is SGDLS, CDR2 YYNGEE, per germline. The CDR3 is 12 residues long. Trimming left V 0 bases short and J 4 bases short, with 2 bases between.

The rearrangement uses TRBV25-1 and TRBJ1-1; D uncertain. V was clipped by 4 bases and J by 5 bases, with 5 bases between them. This CDR3 region has 11 residues. Germline V lookup: CDR1 MGHDK, CDR2 SYGVNS. The DNA for the CDR3 is TGTGCCAGCAGTGGAGTGACTGAAGCTTTCTTT. Its translation is CASSGVTEAFF.

The rearrangement links TRBV19 to TRBJ1-1, with D possibly being TRBD1 (6 bases). CDR3 size: 14 residues. V was pared by 8 bases and J by 3 bases, with 16 bases between. Per germline, CDR1 LNHDA and CDR2 SQIVND (reference sequence). The chain's CDR3 is CASAARDTYTEAFF. CDR3 coding DNA: TGTGCCAGTGCTGCCCGGGACACCTACACTGAAGCTTTCTTT.

The chain links TRBV5-6 to TRBJ2-7; D is undetermined. The CDR3 consists of 14 residues. Germline V gene sequence: CDR1 SGHDT, CDR2 YYEEEE. With 0 bases removed from V and 2 bases from J, the gap between germline ends came to 9 bases. CDR3 nucleotides: TGTGCCAGCAGCTTGGTGGACCGACCCTACGAGCAGTACTTC. This gives the protein CASSLVDRPYEQYF.

This chain uses TRBV9 with TRBJ2-5; 7 bases are a match to TRBD1. Losses at the gene ends were 3 bases for V and 5 bases for J; bases not matched to a gene: 10. The CDR3 runs to 15 residues. Per germline, CDR1 SGDLS and CDR2 YYNGEE. The CDR3 DNA follows: TGTGCCAGCAGCGACTACAGGGGTATTGGGGAGACCCAGTACTTC. Its translation: CASSDYRGIGETQYF.

On this clone: The sample has other DNA sequences that encode this CDR3 too. The chain uses TRBV30 and TRBJ2-2; D uncertain. The V gene lost 1 base and the J gene lost 7 bases, with 4 bases spanning the gap. The CDR3 consists of 11 residues. Per germline, CDR1 GTSNPN and CDR2 SVGIG (reference sequence). The CDR3 region is CAWSGGGELFF. Here the CDR3 DNA reads TGTGCCTGGAGTGGTGGCGGGGAGCTGTTTTTT. Filled out from reference TRBV30 and TRBJ2-2, the complete variable domain reads SQTIHQWPATLVQPVGSPLSLECTVEGTSNPNLYWYRQAAGRGLQLLFYSVGIGQISSEVPQNLSASRPQDRQFILSSKKLLLSDSGFYLCAWSGGGELFFGEGSRLTVL.

The gene calls are TRBV7-8 and TRBJ2-1; maybe TRBD2 (5 bases). Germline V CDR1 and CDR2: SGHVS, FQNEAQ. V was shortened by 1 base and J by 6 bases, with 13 bases between the two germline ends. The CDR3 is made up of 15 amino acids. For the CDR3, the DNA is TGTGCCAGCAGCTTAGAGCGGCTAGGCGGCAATGAGCAGTTCTTC. Translation: CASSLERLGGNEQFF.

This chain uses TRBV28 with TRBJ1-2; tentatively, D is TRBD1 (6 bases). Germline V lookup: CDR1 MDHEN, CDR2 SYDVKM. The CDR3 length is 13 residues. Trimming left V 6 bases short and J 4 bases short, with 12 bases between. In nucleotides, the CDR3 is TGTGCCAGCAGGCTCGGGACACTCTATGGCTACACCTTC. It is translated as CASRLGTLYGYTF.

The rearrangement joins TRBV7-9 to TRBJ1-2; 7 nucleotides align to TRBD1. CDR1 SEHNR and CDR2 FQNEAQ come from the germline V gene (reference sequence). The CDR3 has 13 amino acids. With 5 bases clipped from V and 2 bases from J, the junction kept 2 bases outside the gene matches. In DNA form, the CDR3 reads TGTGCCAGCAGCAACAGGGGAAACTATGGCTACACCTTC. It codes for CASSNRGNYGYTF.

This chain connects TRBV19 to TRBJ1-1, with D unclear. Germline loops: CDR1 LNHDA, CDR2 SQIVND (reference sequence). The V and J ends lost 8 bases and 3 bases respectively, with 16 bases between them. This CDR3 has 14 residues. CDR3 amino acids: CASAEFRRDTEAFF. CDR3 sequence (DNA): TGTGCCAGTGCGGAATTTCGTAGGGACACTGAAGCTTTCTTT.

This sequence joins TRBV7-2 and TRBJ2-3; 12 positions agree with TRBD2. Per the germline V gene, CDR1 is SGHTA and CDR2 is FQGNSA. There are 16 residues in the CDR3. V was pared by 1 base and J by 4 bases, with 3 bases of the junction left unmatched. DNA for the CDR3: TGTGCCAGCAGCTTAGGACTAGCGGGAGTCCCAGATACGCAGTATTTT. Encoded protein: CASSLGLAGVPDTQYF.